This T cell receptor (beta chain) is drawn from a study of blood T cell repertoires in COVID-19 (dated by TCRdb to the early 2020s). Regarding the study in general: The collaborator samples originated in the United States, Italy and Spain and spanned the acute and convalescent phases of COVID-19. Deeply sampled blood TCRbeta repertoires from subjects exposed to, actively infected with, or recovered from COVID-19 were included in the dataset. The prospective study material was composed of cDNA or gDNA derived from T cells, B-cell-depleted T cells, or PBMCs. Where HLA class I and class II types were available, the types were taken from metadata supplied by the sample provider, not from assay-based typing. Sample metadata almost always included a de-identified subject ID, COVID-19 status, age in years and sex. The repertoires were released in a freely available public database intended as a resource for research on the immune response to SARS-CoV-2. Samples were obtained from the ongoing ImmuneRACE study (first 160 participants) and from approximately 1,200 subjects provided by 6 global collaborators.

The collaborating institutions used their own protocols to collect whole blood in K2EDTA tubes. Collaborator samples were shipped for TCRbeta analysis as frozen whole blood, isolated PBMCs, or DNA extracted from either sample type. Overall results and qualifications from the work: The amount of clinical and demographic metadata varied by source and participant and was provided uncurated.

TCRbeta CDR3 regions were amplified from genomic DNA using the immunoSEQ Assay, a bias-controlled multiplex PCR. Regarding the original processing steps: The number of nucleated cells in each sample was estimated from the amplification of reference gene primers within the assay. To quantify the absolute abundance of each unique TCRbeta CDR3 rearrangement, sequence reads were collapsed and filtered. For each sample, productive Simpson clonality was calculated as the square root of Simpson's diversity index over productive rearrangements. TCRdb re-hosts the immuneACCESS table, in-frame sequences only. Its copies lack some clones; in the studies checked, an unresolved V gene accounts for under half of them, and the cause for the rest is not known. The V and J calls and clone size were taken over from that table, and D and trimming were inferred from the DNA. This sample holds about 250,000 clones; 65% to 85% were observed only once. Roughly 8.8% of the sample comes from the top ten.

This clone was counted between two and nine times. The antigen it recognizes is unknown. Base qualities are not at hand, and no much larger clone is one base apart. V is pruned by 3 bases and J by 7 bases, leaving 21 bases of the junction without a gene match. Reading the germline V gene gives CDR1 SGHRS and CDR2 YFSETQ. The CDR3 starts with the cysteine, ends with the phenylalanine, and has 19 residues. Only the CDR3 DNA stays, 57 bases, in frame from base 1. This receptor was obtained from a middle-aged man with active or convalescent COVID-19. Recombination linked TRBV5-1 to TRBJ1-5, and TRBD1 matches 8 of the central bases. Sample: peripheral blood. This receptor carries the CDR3 CASSSYPPTDREDRQPQHF. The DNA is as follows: TGCGCCAGCAGCTCTTACCCTCCAACGGACAGGGAGGACCGACAGCCCCAGCATTTT.